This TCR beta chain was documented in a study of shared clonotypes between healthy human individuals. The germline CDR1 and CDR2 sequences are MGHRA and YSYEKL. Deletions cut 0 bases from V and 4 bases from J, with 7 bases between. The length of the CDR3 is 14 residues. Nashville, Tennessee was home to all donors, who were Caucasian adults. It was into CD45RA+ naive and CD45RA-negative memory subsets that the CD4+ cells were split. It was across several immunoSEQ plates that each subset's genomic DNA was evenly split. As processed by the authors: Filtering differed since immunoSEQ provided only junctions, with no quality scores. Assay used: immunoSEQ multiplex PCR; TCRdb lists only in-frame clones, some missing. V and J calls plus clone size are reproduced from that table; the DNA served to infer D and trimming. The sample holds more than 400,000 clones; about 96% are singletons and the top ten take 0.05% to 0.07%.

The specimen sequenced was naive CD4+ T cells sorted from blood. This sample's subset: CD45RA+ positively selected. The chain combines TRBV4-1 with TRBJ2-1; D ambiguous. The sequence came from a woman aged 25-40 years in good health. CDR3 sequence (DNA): TGCGCCAGCAGCCAAGAGTCGACTTACAATGAGCAGTTCTTC. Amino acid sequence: CASSQESTYNEQFF.